These 18 T cell receptor beta chains were all obtained from the same sample, sequenced in a study. The method was immunoSEQ multiplex PCR; TCRdb's version includes in-frame clones alone and lacks a portion of them. The table shows some 48,000 clones, with more than 85% occurring only once. The sample taken for sequencing was PBMCs. The receptors were gathered from a man aged 40-49 years with rheumatoid arthritis.

CDR3: CASSYQTAPGYGYTF. CDR3 nucleotides: TGTGCCAGCAGCTACCAAACCGCGCCGGGGTATGGCTACACCTTC. The V gene is TRBV11-2, the J gene TRBJ1-2; D gene ambiguous. Germline CDR1 is SGHAT and CDR2 is FQNNGV. The CDR3 is 15 residues long. V lost 4 bases and J 5 bases, leaving 17 bases between the germline ends.

The chain couples TRBV18 to TRBJ2-2; D not resolved. The CDR3 contains 15 residues. Germline CDR1 is KGHSH and CDR2 is LQKENI. V was shortened by 1 base and J by 4 bases, with 10 bases between the two germline ends. In DNA, the CDR3 is TGTGCCAGCTCACCACAGGACGACGGCACCGGGGAGCTGTTTTTT. Its protein is CASSPQDDGTGELFF.

This clone was observed once. The chain employs TRBV28 and TRBJ1-2, with D maybe TRBD1 (6 bases). CDR1 and CDR2 (germline): MDHEN, SYDVKM. CDR3 length: 14 amino acids. The V end was cut by 7 bases, the J end by 5 bases, with 17 bases between. The DNA for the CDR3 is TGTGCCAGCACAACCGGGGGGGCAGGGTATGGCTACACCTTC. This sequence encodes CASTTGGAGYGYTF.

This chain links TRBV5-4 with TRBJ1-2; D unresolved. Germline loops: CDR1 SGHNT, CDR2 YYREEE (reference sequence). This CDR3 region has 16 residues. Between the trimmed V and J ends, which lost 1 base and 8 bases, there was a span of 21 bases. The CDR3 DNA is TGTGCCAGCAGCTTGTCCAACGGCCGCCTCTATGAGGGCTACACCTTC. It encodes CASSLSNGRLYEGYTF.

The chain carries TRBV30 and TRBJ2-7; TRBD1 matches at 7 bases. This CDR3 comprises 12 residues. Losses at the gene ends were 6 bases for V and 5 bases for J; bases not matched to a gene: 7. CDR1 is GTSNPN and CDR2 is SVGIG in the germline V gene (reference sequence). The CDR3 DNA reads as TGTGCCTGTCACAGGGGATACGACGAGCAGTACTTC. Amino acids: CACHRGYDEQYF.

J is TRBJ2-4 and V is TRBV4-1; maybe TRBD1 (6 bases). Trimming removed 4 bases from V and 3 bases from J, with 16 bases in between. In germline, CDR1 is MGHRA, CDR2 YSYEKL. This CDR3 region has 16 residues. The CDR3 region has the DNA TGCGCCAGCAGCCCAATTGGACAGAGGAGCAAAAACATTCAGTACTTC. Amino acid sequence: CASSPIGQRSKNIQYF.

The chain has TRBV27 and TRBJ2-7; D is uncertain. This CDR3 has 14 amino acids. Germline CDR1 and CDR2: MNHEY and SMNVEV (reference sequence). Trimming stripped 3 bases from V and 2 bases from J, with 11 bases between. This CDR3 reads CASSFGSVTYEQYF. The CDR3 DNA reads as TGTGCCAGCAGTTTCGGCAGCGTAACCTACGAGCAGTACTTC.

The chain has TRBV30 and TRBJ2-2; tentative D call: TRBD2 (5 bases). The germline CDR1 and CDR2 sequences are GTSNPN and SVGIG (reference sequence). The CDR3 consists of 16 residues. V was trimmed by 2 bases and J by 2 bases, leaving 15 bases between them. CDR3 protein: CAWSNWAGLNTGELFF. In DNA form, the CDR3 reads TGTGCCTGGAGTAACTGGGCGGGTCTTAACACCGGGGAGCTGTTTTTT.

V gene TRBV5-1 combines with J gene TRBJ2-1, with D perhaps TRBD2 (6 bases). The germline V and J ends were trimmed by 0 bases and 5 bases, with 9 bases remaining between them. Germline V gene lookup returns CDR1 SGHRS and CDR2 YFSETQ. This CDR3 has 14 residues. CDR3 region: CASSLAGGNNEQFF. Written as DNA, the CDR3 is TGCGCCAGCAGCTTGGCCGGAGGGAACAATGAGCAGTTCTTC. The full variable domain, completed using reference TRBV5-1 and TRBJ2-1, is KAGVTQTPRYLIKTRGQQVTLSCSPISGHRSVSWYQQTPGQGLQFLFEYFSETQRNKGNFPGRFSGRQFSNSRSEMNVSTLELGDSALYLCASSLAGGNNEQFFGPGTRLTVL.

The chain has TRBV30 and TRBJ2-3, with D possibly matching TRBD1 (5 bases). The ends were cut back, 0 bases at V and 4 bases at J, with 11 bases in the middle. The V gene's germline CDR1 is GTSNPN and CDR2 SVGIG (reference sequence). This CDR3 contains 14 residues. Here the CDR3 DNA reads TGTGCCTGGAGTGTTTTAATAGGGGCAGATACGCAGTATTTT. This codes for CAWSVLIGADTQYF.

The chain joins TRBV7-2 to TRBJ2-7; 11 bases align to TRBD1. From germline, CDR1 is SGHTA and CDR2 FQGNSA. The J segment lost 7 bases and the V segment lost 3 bases, leaving 8 bases of the junction unmatched. This CDR3 comprises 15 residues. CDR3 sequence reads: CASSFLRTGGREQYF. In nucleotides, the CDR3 is TGTGCCAGCAGCTTTCTCAGGACAGGGGGCCGGGAGCAGTACTTC.

V is TRBV6-2 or TRBV6-3 and J is TRBJ1-2; no clear D. CDR3 length: 11 amino acids. The germline gives CDR1 MNHEY, CDR2 SVGEGT. V was trimmed by 4 bases and J by 8 bases, leaving 8 bases between them. The chain's CDR3 is CASSSFRGYTF. CDR3 DNA sequence: TGTGCCAGCAGTTCCTTCAGGGGCTACACCTTC.

The count of this clone is one. CDR3: CAWGPWGVAASYNEQFF. CDR3 bases: TGTGCCTGGGGGCCCTGGGGGGTAGCGGCATCCTACAATGAGCAGTTCTTC. The chain has TRBV30 and TRBJ2-1; TRBD2 is a possible D gene (6 bases). Trimming stripped 5 bases from V and 1 base from J, with 21 bases between. The CDR3 runs to 17 residues. Germline assignment: CDR1 GTSNPN and CDR2 SVGIG (reference sequence).

The V and J genes are TRBV6-5 and TRBJ2-7; D unresolved. This CDR3 has 16 residues. The V and J ends lost 0 bases and 0 bases respectively, with 12 bases between them. Germline V gene lookup returns CDR1 MNHEY and CDR2 SVGAGI. DNA of the CDR3: TGTGCCAGCAGTTACTCGACGGTTCTCCTCTCCTACGAGCAGTACTTC. Amino acids: CASSYSTVLLSYEQYF.

This chain links TRBV4-1 with TRBJ2-7; D remains ambiguous. The ends were cut back, 2 bases at V and 3 bases at J, with 2 bases in the middle. The CDR3 runs 11 residues. Germline V gene lookup returns CDR1 MGHRA and CDR2 YSYEKL. The CDR3 loop is CASSQNYEQYF. DNA of the CDR3: TGCGCCAGCAGCCAAAACTACGAGCAGTACTTC.

V usage is TRBV9 and J usage is TRBJ2-5; D perhaps matches TRBD1 (6 bases). The V and J ends lost 3 bases and 2 bases respectively, with 14 bases between them. Looked up from germline, CDR1 is SGDLS and CDR2 is YYNGEE. The CDR3 is made up of 15 amino acids. The CDR3: CASSGGGWGQETQYF. For the CDR3, the DNA is TGTGCCAGCAGCGGAGGGGGATGGGGTCAAGAGACCCAGTACTTC.

V is TRBV24-1 and J is TRBJ2-3; D call uncertain. Trimming cost V 1 base and J 0 bases, with 4 bases left between them. Germline V lookup: CDR1 KGHDR, CDR2 SFDVKD. This CDR3 is built from 14 residues. CDR3 loop: CATSDLASTDTQYF. The CDR3, as DNA: TGTGCCACCAGTGATTTAGCGAGCACAGATACGCAGTATTTT.

In its sample, this clone was seen once. The chain employs TRBV24-1 and TRBJ2-1, with TRBD1 identical over 8 bases. Germline trimming cut 4 bases from V and 8 bases from J; bases unmatched to any gene: 9. CDR1 KGHDR and CDR2 SFDVKD come from the germline V gene. There are 15 residues in the CDR3. The CDR3 loop is CATSEPWDRSHEQFF. DNA for the CDR3: TGTGCCACCAGTGAACCTTGGGACAGGTCCCATGAGCAGTTCTTC.